These 6 T cell receptor beta chains originate from one sample sequenced in a study of post-analysis software for immune sequencing data. The TCR beta cDNA libraries contained unique molecular identifiers. MiXCR, applied by TCRdb to the PCR reads, yields one record per CDR3 protein. The table lists about 810,000 distinct CDR3 sequences, roughly 58% of them singletons. No antigen has been assigned to these receptors. Overall study results and limits: Included in a set of a few TRBV segments more frequent in patients than controls were TRBV5-6, TRBV5-1 and TRBV20-1.

The sample taken for sequencing was blood. The receptors were sampled from a girl aged 5-17 years with multiple sclerosis.

V and J are TRBV5-1 and TRBJ2-7; TRBD1 aligns across 7 bases. The V and J ends lost 4 bases and 0 bases, in that order; junction bases with no gene match: 10. Germline CDR1 reads SGHRS; CDR2 reads YFSETQ. This CDR3 region has 16 residues. CDR3 DNA: TGCGCCAGCAGCACTCAGACACAGGGGAGCTCCTACGAGCAGTACTTC. It is translated as CASSTQTQGSSYEQYF.

The chain links TRBV4-2 to TRBJ1-2; D is unclear. The V and J ends lost 0 bases and 7 bases respectively, with 18 bases between them. CDR1 is LGHNA and CDR2 is YNFKEQ in the germline V gene. The CDR3 runs to 16 residues. DNA of the CDR3: TGTGCCAGCAGCCAAGAGAGTGGTGAAGGGAATGCTGGCTACACCTTC. As protein: CASSQESGEGNAGYTF.

The table lists this clonotype with a few counts. The DNA for the CDR3 is TGTGCCAGCCATCTTGACAGGGTGTTCTACGAGCAGTACTTC. This encodes CASHLDRVFYEQYF. The rearrangement uses TRBV6-1 and TRBJ2-7; TRBD1 matches 7 bases. This CDR3 spans 14 amino acids. Germline V gene data show CDR1 as MNHNS and CDR2 as SASEGT. With 8 bases clipped from V and 3 bases from J, the junction kept 10 bases outside the gene matches.

This clonotype appeared a few times. The chain has TRBV5-5 and TRBJ2-5, with a weak D call TRBD2 (6 bases). Trimming stripped 3 bases from V and 1 base from J, with 16 bases between. The V gene's germline CDR1 is SGHKS and CDR2 YYEKEE (reference sequence). CDR3 length: 16 amino acids. The chain's CDR3 is CASSSRDWATQETQYF. CDR3 sequence (DNA): TGTGCCAGCAGCTCGCGGGACTGGGCGACCCAAGAGACCCAGTACTTC.

This clonotype was observed a handful of times. The chain is built from TRBV16 and TRBJ2-1; maybe TRBD1 (6 bases). The CDR3 is 16 amino acids. CDR1 KGHSY and CDR2 FQNENV come from the germline V gene. The V gene lost 0 bases and the J gene lost 4 bases, with 13 bases spanning the gap. CDR3 sequence: CASSQSGTPLYNEQFF. The CDR3 nucleotides are TGTGCCAGCAGCCAATCCGGGACACCACTTTACAATGAGCAGTTCTTC.

To note about this clonotype: One end of the junction does not line up with germline, which may come from a read error. The rearrangement uses TRBV10-3 and TRBJ2-7; D may correspond to TRBD1 or TRBD2 (7 bases each). The CDR3 totals 15 residues. Germline V CDR1 and CDR2: ENHRY, SYGVKD. CDR3: CAVRGGGAGVGEQYF. The CDR3 DNA reads as TGTGCCGTCAGGGGGGGGGGCGCGGGAGTTGGCGAGCAGTACTTC.